This note documents a single TCR beta chain sequence. The data originate from a study of blood T cell repertoires in COVID-19. Looking at the study overall: Sources were T cells, B-cell-depleted T cells, or PBMCs; the material itself was cDNA or gDNA.

TCRdb's copy holds only in-frame clones and misses some; the assay was immunoSEQ multiplex PCR. The data contain about 61,000 clones, 85% to 90% of them singletons. The germline V gene encodes CDR1 LNHDA and CDR2 SQIVND (reference sequence). Trimming took 5 bases from V and 3 from J; bases not matched to a gene: 7. The CDR3 runs 14 residues. Sequencing was done on a sample of peripheral blood. The chain uses TRBV19 and TRBJ2-7; 7 bases align to TRBD1. This TCR was sampled from a woman between 50 and 59 years old with active or convalescent COVID-19. The CDR3 reads CASSVGSGGYEQYF. As DNA, the CDR3 is TGTGCCAGTAGTGTAGGCTCAGGGGGCTACGAGCAGTACTTC.